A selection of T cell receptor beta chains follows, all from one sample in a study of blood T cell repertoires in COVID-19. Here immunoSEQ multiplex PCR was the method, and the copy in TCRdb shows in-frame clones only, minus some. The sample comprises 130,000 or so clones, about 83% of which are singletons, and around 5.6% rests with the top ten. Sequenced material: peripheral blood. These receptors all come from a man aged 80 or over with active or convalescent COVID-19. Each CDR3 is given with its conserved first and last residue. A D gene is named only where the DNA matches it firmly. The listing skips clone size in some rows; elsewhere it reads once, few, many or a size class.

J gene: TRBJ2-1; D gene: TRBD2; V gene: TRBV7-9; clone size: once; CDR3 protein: CASSPGGGEQFF; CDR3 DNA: TGTGCCAGCAGCCCTGGGGGGGGTGAGCAGTTCTTC
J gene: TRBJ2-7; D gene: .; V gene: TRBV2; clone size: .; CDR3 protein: CASSVFYEQYF; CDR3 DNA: TGTGCCAGCAGTGTATTCTACGAGCAGTACTTC
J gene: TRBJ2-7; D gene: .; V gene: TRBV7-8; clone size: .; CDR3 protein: CASSLLNEQYF; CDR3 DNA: TGTGCCAGCAGCTTACTAAACGAGCAGTACTTC
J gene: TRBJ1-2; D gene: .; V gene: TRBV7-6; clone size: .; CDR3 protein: CASSGDSSNYGYTF; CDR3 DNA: TGTGCCAGCAGCGGAGACAGCAGTAACTATGGCTACACCTTC
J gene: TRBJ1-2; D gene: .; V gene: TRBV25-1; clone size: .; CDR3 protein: CASSETGNYGYTF; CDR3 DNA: TGTGCCAGCAGTGAGACAGGAAACTATGGCTACACCTTC
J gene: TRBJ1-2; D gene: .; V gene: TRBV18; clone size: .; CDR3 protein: CASSPQVIQSSSSGRGYTF; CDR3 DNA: TGTGCCAGCTCACCACAGGTCATCCAGTCGAGTTCGTCGGGTCGTGGCTACACCTTC
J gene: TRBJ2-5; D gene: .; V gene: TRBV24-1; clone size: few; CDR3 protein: CATSDTKETQYF; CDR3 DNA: TGTGCCACCAGTGACACTAAAGAGACCCAGTACTTC
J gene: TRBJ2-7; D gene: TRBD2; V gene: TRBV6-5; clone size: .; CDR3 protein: CASSFTGLAGEQYF; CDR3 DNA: TGTGCCAGCAGCTTTACAGGACTAGCAGGGGAGCAGTACTTC
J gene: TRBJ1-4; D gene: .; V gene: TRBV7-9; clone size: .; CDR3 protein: CASTPGDNEKLFF; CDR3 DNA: TGTGCCAGCACCCCGGGGGATAATGAAAAACTGTTTTTT
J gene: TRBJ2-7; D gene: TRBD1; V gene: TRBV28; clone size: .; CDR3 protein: CASSQLTGGYEQYF; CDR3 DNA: TGTGCCAGCAGTCAATTGACAGGGGGCTACGAGCAGTACTTC
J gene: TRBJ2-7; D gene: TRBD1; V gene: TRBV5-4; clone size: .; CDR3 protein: CASSPGTGIAYEQYF; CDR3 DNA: TGTGCCAGCAGCCCCGGGACAGGGATCGCCTACGAGCAGTACTTC
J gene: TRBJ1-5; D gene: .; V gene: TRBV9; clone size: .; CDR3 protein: CASSVSTPYSNQPQHF; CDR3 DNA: TGTGCCAGCAGCGTATCGACACCCTATAGCAATCAGCCCCAGCATTTT
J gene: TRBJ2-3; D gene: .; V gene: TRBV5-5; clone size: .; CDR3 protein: CASSWSGGTDTQYF; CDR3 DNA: TGTGCCAGCAGCTGGTCAGGGGGCACAGATACGCAGTATTTT
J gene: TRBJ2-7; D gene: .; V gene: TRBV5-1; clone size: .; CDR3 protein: CASSLEQSSSYEQYF; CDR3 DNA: TGCGCCAGCAGCTTGGAACAGTCGAGCTCCTACGAGCAGTACTTC
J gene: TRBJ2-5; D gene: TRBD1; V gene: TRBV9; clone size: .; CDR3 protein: CASSVGDRGQETQYF; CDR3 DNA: TGTGCCAGCAGCGTAGGGGACAGGGGACAAGAGACCCAGTACTTC
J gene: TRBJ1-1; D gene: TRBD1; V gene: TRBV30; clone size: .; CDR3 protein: CAWTDRGLTEAFF; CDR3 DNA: TGTGCCTGGACCGACAGGGGGTTGACTGAAGCTTTCTTT
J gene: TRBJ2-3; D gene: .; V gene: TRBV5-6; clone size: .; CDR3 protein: CASTVREVSDTQYF; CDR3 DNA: TGTGCCAGCACCGTGAGGGAAGTTTCAGATACGCAGTATTTT
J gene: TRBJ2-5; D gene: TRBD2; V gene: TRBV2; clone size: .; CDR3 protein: CASTWLAGGQETQYF; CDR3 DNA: TGTGCCAGCACCTGGCTAGCGGGGGGACAAGAGACCCAGTACTTC
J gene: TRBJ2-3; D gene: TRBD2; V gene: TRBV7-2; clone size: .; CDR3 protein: CASSLLSSGGRADTQYF; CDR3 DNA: TGTGCCAGCAGCTTATTGTCTAGCGGGGGGCGGGCAGATACGCAGTATTTT
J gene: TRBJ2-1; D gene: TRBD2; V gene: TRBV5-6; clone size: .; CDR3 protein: CASSRTSVYNEQFF; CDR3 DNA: TGTGCCAGCAGCAGGACTAGCGTCTACAATGAGCAGTTCTTC
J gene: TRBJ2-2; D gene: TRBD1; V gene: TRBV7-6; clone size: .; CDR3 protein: CASSERTGVATGELFF; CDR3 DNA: TGTGCCAGCAGCGAAAGGACAGGGGTGGCCACCGGGGAGCTGTTTTTT
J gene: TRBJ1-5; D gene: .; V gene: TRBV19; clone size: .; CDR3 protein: CASTLRRDQPQHF; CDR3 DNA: TGTGCCAGTACCCTCCGGAGGGATCAGCCCCAGCATTTT
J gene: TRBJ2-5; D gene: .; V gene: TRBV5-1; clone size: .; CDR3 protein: CASSLGGGRETQYF; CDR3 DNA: TGCGCCAGCAGCTTGGGAGGCGGAAGGGAGACCCAGTACTTC
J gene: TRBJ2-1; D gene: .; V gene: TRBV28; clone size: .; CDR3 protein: CASSSSGQNLYNEQFF; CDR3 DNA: TGTGCCAGCAGTTCCTCAGGACAGAACCTATACAATGAGCAGTTCTTC
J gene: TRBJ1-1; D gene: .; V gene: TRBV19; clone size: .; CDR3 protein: CASSIDLTGTEAFF; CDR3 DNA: TGTGCCAGTAGTATAGATCTAACCGGGACAGAAGCTTTCTTT
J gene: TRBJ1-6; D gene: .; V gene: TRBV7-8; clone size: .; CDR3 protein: CASRQDGQANSPLHF; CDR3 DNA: TGTGCCAGCAGACAAGATGGGCAGGCCAATTCACCCCTCCACTTT
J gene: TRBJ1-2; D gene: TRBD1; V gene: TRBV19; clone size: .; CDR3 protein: CASSMGQPIYGYTF; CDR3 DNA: TGTGCCAGTAGTATGGGACAGCCCATCTATGGCTACACCTTC
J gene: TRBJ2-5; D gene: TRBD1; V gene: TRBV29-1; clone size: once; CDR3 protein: CSLGTEETQYF; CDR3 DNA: TGCAGCCTCGGGACAGAAGAGACCCAGTACTTC
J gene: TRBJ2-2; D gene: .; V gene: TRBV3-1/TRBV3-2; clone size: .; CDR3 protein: CASSQGGTGELFF; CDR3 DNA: TGTGCCAGCAGCCAAGGAGGTACCGGGGAGCTGTTTTTT
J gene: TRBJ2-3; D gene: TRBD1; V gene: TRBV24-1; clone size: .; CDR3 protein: CATSDRGDSHTDTQYF; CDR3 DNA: TGTGCCACCAGTGATCGAGGGGACAGCCACACAGATACGCAGTATTTT
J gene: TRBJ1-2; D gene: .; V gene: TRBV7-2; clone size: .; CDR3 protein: CASSLGGLTYGYTF; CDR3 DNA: TGTGCCAGCAGCTTAGGGGGGCTCACATATGGCTACACCTTC
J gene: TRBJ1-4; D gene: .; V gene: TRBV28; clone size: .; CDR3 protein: CASTFIRTKEGEKLFF; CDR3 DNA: TGTGCCAGCACCTTCATACGGACTAAAGAAGGGGAAAAACTGTTTTTT
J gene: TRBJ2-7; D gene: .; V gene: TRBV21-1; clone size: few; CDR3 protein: CASSSLRTGPYEQYF; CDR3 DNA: TGTGCCAGCAGCAGTCTGCGGACAGGCCCCTACGAGCAGTACTTC
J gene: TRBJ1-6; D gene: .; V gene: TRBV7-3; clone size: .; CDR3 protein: CASSLQGSGSPLHF; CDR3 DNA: TGTGCCAGCAGCTTACAGGGGAGCGGTTCACCCCTCCACTTT